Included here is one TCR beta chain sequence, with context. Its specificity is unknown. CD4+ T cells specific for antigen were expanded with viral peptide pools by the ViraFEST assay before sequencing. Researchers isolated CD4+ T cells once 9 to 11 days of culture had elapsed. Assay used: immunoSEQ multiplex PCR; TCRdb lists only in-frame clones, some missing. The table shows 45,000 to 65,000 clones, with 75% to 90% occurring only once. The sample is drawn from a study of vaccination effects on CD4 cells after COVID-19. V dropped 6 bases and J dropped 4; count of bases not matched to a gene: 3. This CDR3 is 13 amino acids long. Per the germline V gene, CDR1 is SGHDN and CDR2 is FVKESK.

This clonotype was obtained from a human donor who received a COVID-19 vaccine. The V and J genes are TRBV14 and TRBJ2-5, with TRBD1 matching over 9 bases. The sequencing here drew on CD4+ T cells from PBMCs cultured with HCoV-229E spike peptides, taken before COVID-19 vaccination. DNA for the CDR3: TGTGCCAGCAGGCCGGGACAGGGAGAGACCCAGTACTTC. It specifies CASRPGQGETQYF.